This TCR beta chain stems from a study of T cells in Graves' hyperthyroidism and ophthalmopathy. About the study: Blood from the periphery was taken at initial diagnosis, before any treatment. Notes on the study in general: The model's output predicted ophthalmopathy at a median of roughly 6 months prior to onset.

This clonotype appeared many times. What it recognizes is unknown. RNA transcripts yielded amplified TCR beta CDR3 regions. Using the HTBI primer set, a first-round RT-PCR was run on the TCR CDR3. MiXCR was run by TCRdb on the multiplex PCR reads, yielding one entry per CDR3 protein. The sample consists of 500,000 or so distinct CDR3 sequences, 15% to 20% of them appearing once. This CDR3 is 14 amino acids long. Deletions cut 6 bases from V and 3 bases from J, with 12 bases between. Using about 10 ml of fresh peripheral blood, PBMCs were prepared. The rearrangement joins TRBV12-3 or TRBV12-4 to TRBJ1-5; tentatively, D is TRBD1 (5 bases). The sequencing sample was made of blood. This receptor was taken from a woman younger than 45 with Graves' ophthalmopathy. The CDR3 nucleotides read TGTGCCAGCAGACACCTGGGGACCAATCAGCCCCAGCATTTT. This translates into CASRHLGTNQPQHF.